This T cell receptor beta chain was documented in a study of cytomegalovirus exposure and HLA in healthy donors. Vbeta (60) and Jbeta (13) primers were used in the PCR. Sequencing used immunoSEQ multiplex PCR; TCRdb keeps in-frame clones, though not all of them. This table holds some 150,000 clones, 85% found once. Notes on the study in general: The only immune exposure information that was available was CMV serostatus. Later analysis suggested most CMV-associated TCR beta chains were HLA-restricted.

Remarks on this clone: The antigen is not known.

Looked up from germline, CDR1 is SGHNT and CDR2 is YYREEE (reference sequence). The V and J ends lost 4 bases and 4 bases respectively, with 23 bases between them. This CDR3 is 17 amino acids long. Material: PBMCs. This rearrangement joins TRBV5-4 to TRBJ2-5, with D possibly matching TRBD2 (6 bases). The receptor was derived from a woman between 18 and 29 years old in good health and CMV-seronegative. CDR3 protein: CASSPFSSTGAGETQYF. In DNA form, the CDR3 reads TGTGCCAGCAGCCCGTTCTCGTCGACGGGAGCCGGAGAGACCCAGTACTTC.